This T cell receptor beta chain emerged from a study of vaccination effects on CD4 cells after COVID-19. The ViraFEST assay expanded antigen-specific CD4+ T cells with viral peptide pools before sequencing. The authors isolated CD4+ T cells after 10 days of culture. The participants, recipients of two vaccine doses, got either BNT162b2 or mRNA-1273. Culturing of about 2 million PBMC per well took place with roughly 9.4 IU/ml IL-2 and about 9.3 ug/ml peptides. The CDR3 runs 12 residues. Germline V lookup: CDR1 SGHDT, CDR2 YYEEEE. Between the trimmed V and J ends, which lost 1 base and 3 bases, there was a span of 5 bases. The method was immunoSEQ multiplex PCR; TCRdb's version includes in-frame clones alone and lacks a portion of them. The table records some 30,000 clones, more than 75% of them present only once. In regard to this clone: The antigen is undetermined.

The source material was CD4+ T cells from PBMCs cultured with HCoV-NL63 spike peptides, sampled after COVID-19 vaccination. The rearrangement uses TRBV5-6 and TRBJ2-7, with unresolved D. This TCR was sampled from a human donor who received a COVID-19 vaccine. Some clones in this sample may be carry-over from other donors' samples. The CDR3 region is CASSLLDYEQYV. CDR3 nucleotides: TGTGCCAGCAGCTTGTTGGACTACGAGCAGTACGTC.